This TCR beta chain was observed in a study of T cell responses to AZD1222 COVID-19 vaccine. Broader study findings: Donors in the cohort were predominantly white British and more often female, and clonal diversity was possibly underestimated. After two AZD1222 doses, spike-specific TCR breadth and depth rose versus day 0. Regions 160-218 and 743-854 held dominance among vaccine-associated CD4 TCRs, which spanned spike. Within unmutated variant regions lay the reported targets of nearly half of spike-specific TCRs.

As to this clone: As yet, its antigen is unknown.

Using immunoSEQ multiplex PCR, the repertoire was profiled, and TCRdb retains in-frame clones only, with some absent. The sample contains approximately 120,000 clones, 70% to 90% of which appear only once. Germline trimming cut 0 bases from V and 3 bases from J; bases unmatched to any gene: 5. The CDR3 runs 15 residues. CDR1 SGHRS and CDR2 YFSETQ come from the germline V gene. The source material was peripheral blood, sampled 28 days after the second AZD1222 dose. The rearrangement links TRBV5-1 to TRBJ2-5; 7 nucleotides align to TRBD1. The clonotype comes from an adult who received the AZD1222 COVID-19 vaccine. The CDR3 DNA sequence: TGCGCCAGCAGCTTGGGGGGGACAGCAAAAGAGACCCAGTACTTC. This codes for CASSLGGTAKETQYF.